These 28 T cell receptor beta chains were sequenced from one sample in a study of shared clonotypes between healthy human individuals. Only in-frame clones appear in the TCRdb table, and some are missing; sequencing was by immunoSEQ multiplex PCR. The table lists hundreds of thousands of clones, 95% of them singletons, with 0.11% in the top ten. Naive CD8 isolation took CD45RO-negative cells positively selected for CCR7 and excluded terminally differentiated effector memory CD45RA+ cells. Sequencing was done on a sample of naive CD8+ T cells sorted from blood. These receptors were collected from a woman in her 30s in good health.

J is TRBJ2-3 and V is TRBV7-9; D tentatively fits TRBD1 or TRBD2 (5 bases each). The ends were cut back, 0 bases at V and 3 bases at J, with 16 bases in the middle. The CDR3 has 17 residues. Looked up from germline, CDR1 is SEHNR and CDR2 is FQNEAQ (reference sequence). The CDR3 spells CASSLAQGDGRTDTQYF. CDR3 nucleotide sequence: TGTGCCAGCAGCTTAGCGCAAGGGGACGGAAGGACAGATACGCAGTATTTT.

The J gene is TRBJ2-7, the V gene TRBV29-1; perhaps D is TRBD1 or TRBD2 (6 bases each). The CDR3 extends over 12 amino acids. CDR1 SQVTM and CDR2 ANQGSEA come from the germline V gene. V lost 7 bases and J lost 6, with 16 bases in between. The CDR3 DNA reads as TGCAGCGGTATGGACGAGGGGGGCGAGCAGTACTTC. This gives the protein CSGMDEGGEQYF.

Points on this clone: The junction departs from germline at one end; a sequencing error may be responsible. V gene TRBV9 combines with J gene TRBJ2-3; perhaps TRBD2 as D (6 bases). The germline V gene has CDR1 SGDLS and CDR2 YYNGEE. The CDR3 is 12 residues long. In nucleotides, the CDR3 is TGTGCCAGCAGCTTGGAAGCGGGTGCGTTGAATTTT. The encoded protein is CASSLEAGALNF.

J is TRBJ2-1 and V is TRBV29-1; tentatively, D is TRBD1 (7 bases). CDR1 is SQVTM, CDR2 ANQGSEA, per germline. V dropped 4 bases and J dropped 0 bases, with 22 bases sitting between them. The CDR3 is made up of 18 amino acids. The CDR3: CSVVGGEPQGSSYNEQFF. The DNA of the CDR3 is TGCAGCGTTGTAGGCGGGGAGCCACAGGGGAGCTCCTACAATGAGCAGTTCTTC.

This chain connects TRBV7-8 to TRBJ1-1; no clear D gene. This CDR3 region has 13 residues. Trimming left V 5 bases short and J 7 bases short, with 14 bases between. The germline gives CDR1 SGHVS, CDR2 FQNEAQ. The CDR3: CASSHRTTVEAFF. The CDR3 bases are TGTGCCAGCAGCCATCGGACCACTGTTGAAGCTTTCTTT.

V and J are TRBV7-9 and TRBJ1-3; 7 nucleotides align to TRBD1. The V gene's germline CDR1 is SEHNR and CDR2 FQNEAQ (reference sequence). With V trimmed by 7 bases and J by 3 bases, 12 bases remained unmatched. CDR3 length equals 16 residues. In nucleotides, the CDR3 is TGTGCCAGCACCCCAATACAGGGGTTCTTTGGAAACACCATATATTTT. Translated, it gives CASTPIQGFFGNTIYF. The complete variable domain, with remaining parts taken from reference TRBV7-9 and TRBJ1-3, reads DTGVSQNPRHKITKRGQNVTFRCDPISEHNRLYWYRQTLGQGPEFLTYFQNEAQLEKSRLLSDRFSAERPKGSFSTLEIQRTEQGDSAMYLCASTPIQGFFGNTIYFGEGSWLTVV.

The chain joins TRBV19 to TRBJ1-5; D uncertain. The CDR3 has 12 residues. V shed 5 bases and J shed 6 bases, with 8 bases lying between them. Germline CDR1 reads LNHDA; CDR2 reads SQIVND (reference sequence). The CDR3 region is CASSFLGQPQHF. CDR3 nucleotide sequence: TGTGCCAGTAGTTTTCTCGGTCAGCCCCAGCATTTT.

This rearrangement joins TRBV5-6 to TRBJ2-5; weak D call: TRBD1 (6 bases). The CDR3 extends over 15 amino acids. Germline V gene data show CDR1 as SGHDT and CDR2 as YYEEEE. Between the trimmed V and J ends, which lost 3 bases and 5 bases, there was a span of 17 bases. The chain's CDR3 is CASSWGLKDRETQYF. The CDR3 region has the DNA TGTGCCAGCAGCTGGGGGCTCAAGGATCGGGAGACCCAGTACTTC.

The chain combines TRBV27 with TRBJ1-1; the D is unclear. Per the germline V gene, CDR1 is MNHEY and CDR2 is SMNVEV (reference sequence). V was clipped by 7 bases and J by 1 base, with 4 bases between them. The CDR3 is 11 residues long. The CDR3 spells CASKGNTEAFF. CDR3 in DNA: TGTGCCAGCAAGGGGAACACTGAAGCTTTCTTT.

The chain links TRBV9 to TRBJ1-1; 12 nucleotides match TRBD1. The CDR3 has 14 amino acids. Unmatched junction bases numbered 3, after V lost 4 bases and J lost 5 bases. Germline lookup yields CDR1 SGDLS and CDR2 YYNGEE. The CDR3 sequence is CASSSGQGATEAFF. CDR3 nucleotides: TGTGCCAGCAGCTCGGGACAGGGGGCTACTGAAGCTTTCTTT.

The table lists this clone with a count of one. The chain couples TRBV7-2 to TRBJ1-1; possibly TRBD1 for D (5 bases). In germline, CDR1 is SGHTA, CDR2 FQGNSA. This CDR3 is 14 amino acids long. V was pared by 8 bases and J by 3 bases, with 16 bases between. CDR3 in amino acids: CASGYGAMYTEAFF. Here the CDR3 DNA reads TGTGCCAGCGGTTATGGGGCGATGTACACTGAAGCTTTCTTT. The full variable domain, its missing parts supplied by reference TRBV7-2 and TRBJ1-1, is GAGVSQSPSNKVTEKGKDVELRCDPISGHTALYWYRQSLGQGLEFLIYFQGNSAPDKSGLPSDRFSAERTGGSVSTLTIQRTQQEDSAVYLCASGYGAMYTEAFFGQGTRLTVV.

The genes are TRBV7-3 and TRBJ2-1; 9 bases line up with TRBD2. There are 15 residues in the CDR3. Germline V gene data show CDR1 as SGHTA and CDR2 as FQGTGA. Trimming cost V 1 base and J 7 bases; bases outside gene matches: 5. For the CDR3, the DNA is TGTGCCAGCAGCTTAATTAGCGGGAGTGGAAATGAGCAGTTCTTC. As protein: CASSLISGSGNEQFF.

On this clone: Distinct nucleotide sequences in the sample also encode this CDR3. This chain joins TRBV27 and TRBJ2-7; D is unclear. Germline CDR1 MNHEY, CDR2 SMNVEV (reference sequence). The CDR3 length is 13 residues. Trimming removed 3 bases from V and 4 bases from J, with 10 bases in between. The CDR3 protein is CASSFGRSYEQYF. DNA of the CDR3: TGTGCCAGCAGTTTTGGTCGGTCATACGAGCAGTACTTC.

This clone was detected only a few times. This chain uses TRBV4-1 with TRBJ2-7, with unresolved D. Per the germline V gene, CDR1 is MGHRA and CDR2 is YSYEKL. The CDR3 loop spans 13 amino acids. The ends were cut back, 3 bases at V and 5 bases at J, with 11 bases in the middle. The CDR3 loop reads CASSHVAEHEQYF. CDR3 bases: TGCGCCAGCAGCCATGTTGCGGAGCACGAGCAGTACTTC.

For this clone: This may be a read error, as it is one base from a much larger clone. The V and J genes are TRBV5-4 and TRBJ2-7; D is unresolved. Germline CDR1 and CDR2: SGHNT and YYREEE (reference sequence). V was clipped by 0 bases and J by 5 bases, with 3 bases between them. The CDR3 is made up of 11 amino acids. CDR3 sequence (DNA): TGTGCCAGCAGCTTGGTGAACGAGCAGTACTTC. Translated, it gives CASSLVNEQYF.

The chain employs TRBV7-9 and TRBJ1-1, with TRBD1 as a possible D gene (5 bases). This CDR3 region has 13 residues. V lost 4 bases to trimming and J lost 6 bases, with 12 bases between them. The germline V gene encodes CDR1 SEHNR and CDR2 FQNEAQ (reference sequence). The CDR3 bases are TGTGCCAGCAGCTATCGACAGTTTCCTGAAGCTTTCTTT. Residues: CASSYRQFPEAFF.

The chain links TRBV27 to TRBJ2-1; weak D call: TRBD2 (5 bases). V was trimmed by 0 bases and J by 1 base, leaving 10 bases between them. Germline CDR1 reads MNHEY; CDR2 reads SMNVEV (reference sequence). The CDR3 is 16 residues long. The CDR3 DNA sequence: TGTGCCAGCAGTTTATCGATCTCGGGGTCCTACAATGAGCAGTTCTTC. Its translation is CASSLSISGSYNEQFF.

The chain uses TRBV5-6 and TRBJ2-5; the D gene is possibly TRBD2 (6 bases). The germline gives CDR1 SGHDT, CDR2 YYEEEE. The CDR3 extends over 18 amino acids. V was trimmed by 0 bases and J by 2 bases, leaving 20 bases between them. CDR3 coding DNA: TGTGCCAGCAGCTTGGCCGGTACGGGAGCCATAACGCAAGAGACCCAGTACTTC. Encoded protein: CASSLAGTGAITQETQYF.

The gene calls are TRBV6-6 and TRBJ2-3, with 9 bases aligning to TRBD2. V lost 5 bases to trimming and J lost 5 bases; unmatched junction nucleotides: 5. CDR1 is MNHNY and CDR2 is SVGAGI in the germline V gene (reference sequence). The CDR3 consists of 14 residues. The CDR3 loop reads CASSPAGGVDTQYF. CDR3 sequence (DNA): TGTGCCAGCAGTCCAGCGGGAGGTGTAGATACGCAGTATTTT.

The CDR3 nucleotides read TGTGCCAGCAGTGAACACGGGGCAGGGGTGACAGATACGCAGTATTTT. Its protein product is CASSEHGAGVTDTQYF. The genes are TRBV6-1 and TRBJ2-3, with D perhaps matching TRBD1 (6 bases). Trimming left V 2 bases short and J 3 bases short, with 15 bases between. Germline CDR1 MNHNS, CDR2 SASEGT. This CDR3 has 16 residues.

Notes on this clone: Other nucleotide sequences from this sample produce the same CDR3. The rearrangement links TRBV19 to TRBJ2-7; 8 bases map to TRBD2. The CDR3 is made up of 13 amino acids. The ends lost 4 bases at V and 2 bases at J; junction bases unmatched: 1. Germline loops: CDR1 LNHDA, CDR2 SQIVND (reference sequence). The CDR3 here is CASSSGGTYEQYF. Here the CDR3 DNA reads TGTGCCAGTAGTAGCGGGGGGACCTACGAGCAGTACTTC.

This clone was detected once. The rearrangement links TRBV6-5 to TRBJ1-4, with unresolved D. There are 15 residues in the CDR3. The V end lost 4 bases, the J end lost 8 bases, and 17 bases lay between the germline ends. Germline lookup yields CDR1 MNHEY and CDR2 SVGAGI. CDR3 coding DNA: TGTGCCAGCAGTTCCCTCATGGGCCTTCGGGAAAAACTGTTTTTT. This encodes CASSSLMGLREKLFF.

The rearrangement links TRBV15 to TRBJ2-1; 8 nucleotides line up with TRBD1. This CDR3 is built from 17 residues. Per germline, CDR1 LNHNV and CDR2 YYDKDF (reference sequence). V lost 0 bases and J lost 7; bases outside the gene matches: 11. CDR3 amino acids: CATSREMTGAARNEQFF. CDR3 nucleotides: TGTGCCACCAGCAGAGAGATGACAGGGGCAGCCCGGAATGAGCAGTTCTTC.

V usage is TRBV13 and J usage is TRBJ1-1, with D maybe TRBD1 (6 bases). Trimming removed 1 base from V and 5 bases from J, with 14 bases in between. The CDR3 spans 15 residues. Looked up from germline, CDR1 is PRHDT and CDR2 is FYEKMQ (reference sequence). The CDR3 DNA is TGTGCCAGCAGCTTAGCGGGCCAGGGGAAAACTGAAGCTTTCTTT. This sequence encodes CASSLAGQGKTEAFF.

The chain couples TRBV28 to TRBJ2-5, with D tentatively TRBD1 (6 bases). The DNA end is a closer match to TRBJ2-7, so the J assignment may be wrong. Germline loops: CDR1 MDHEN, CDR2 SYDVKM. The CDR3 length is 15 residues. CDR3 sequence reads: CASRRQDSLSYEQYF. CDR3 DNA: TGTGCCAGCAGACGACAGGACAGTCTGTCCTACGAGCAGTACTTC.

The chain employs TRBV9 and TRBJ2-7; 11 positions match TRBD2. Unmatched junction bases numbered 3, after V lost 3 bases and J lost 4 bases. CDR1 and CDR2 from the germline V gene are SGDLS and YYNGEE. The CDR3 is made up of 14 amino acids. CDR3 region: CASSAGLAEYEQYF. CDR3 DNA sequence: TGTGCCAGCAGCGCGGGACTAGCGGAGTACGAGCAGTACTTC. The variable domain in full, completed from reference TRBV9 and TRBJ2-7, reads DSGVTQTPKHLITATGQRVTLRCSPRSGDLSVYWYQQSLDQGLQFLIQYYNGEERAKGNILERFSAQQFPDLHSELNLSSLELGDSALYFCASSAGLAEYEQYFGPGTRLTVT.

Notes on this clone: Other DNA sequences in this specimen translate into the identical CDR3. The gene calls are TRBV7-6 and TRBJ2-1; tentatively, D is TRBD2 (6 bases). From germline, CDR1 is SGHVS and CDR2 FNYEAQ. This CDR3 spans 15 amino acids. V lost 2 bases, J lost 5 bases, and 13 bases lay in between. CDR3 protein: CASSLSPGENNEQFF. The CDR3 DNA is TGTGCCAGCAGCTTATCTCCGGGAGAAAACAATGAGCAGTTCTTC.

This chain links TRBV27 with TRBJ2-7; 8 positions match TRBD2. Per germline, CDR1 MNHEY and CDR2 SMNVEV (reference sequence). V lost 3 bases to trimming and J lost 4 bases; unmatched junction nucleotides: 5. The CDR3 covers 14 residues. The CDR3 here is CASSFGRVNYEQYF. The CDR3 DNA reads TGTGCCAGCAGTTTCGGGAGGGTTAATTACGAGCAGTACTTC.